The 17 T cell receptor beta chains reported below all come from one sample, sequenced in a study of cytomegalovirus exposure and HLA in healthy donors. PCR was performed using 60 Vbeta and 13 Jbeta primers. The data were produced by immunoSEQ multiplex PCR, yet TCRdb's version contains in-frame clones alone and is incomplete. In the table there are some 170,000 clones, approximately 72% of which are singletons. The material sequenced was PBMCs. The receptors here all came from a human donor in good health.

The chain combines TRBV19 with TRBJ2-7; 8 positions match TRBD2. This CDR3 is 14 amino acids long. J gave up 3 bases and V 3 bases, and 4 bases lay outside the gene matches. Per germline, CDR1 LNHDA and CDR2 SQIVND (reference sequence). The CDR3 DNA sequence: TGTGCCAGTAGTATTTCGGGACTAGACTACGAGCAGTACTTC. Protein: CASSISGLDYEQYF.

This clone was detected only a few times. The chain links TRBV27 to TRBJ1-1; D unclear. Germline V lookup: CDR1 MNHEY, CDR2 SMNVEV (reference sequence). The germline V and J ends were trimmed by 5 bases and 4 bases, with 14 bases remaining between them. The CDR3 sequence is 14 residues long. This chain's CDR3 is CASSTRRRSTEAFF. CDR3 coding DNA: TGTGCCAGCAGTACCCGGAGGAGAAGCACTGAAGCTTTCTTT.

This chain links TRBV5-6 with TRBJ2-5; 13 positions match TRBD2. CDR1 and CDR2 from the germline V gene are SGHDT and YYEEEE. The CDR3 extends over 16 amino acids. The V gene end was trimmed by 2 bases and the J gene end by 1 base; junction bases not matched to a gene: 2. The CDR3 loop is CASSLGLAGVQETQYF. In DNA form, the CDR3 reads TGTGCCAGCAGCTTAGGACTAGCGGGGGTCCAAGAGACCCAGTACTTC.

The rearrangement joins TRBV6-5 to TRBJ1-3, with D maybe TRBD1 (5 bases). Trimming removed 7 bases from V and 1 base from J, with 14 bases in between. This CDR3 contains 15 residues. The germline V gene encodes CDR1 MNHEY and CDR2 SVGAGI. The CDR3 DNA is TGTGCCAGCAACCCATCGCAGGGATCTGGAAACACCATATATTTT. Translated, it gives CASNPSQGSGNTIYF.

The gene calls are TRBV5-1 and TRBJ2-3; TRBD2 matches 12 bases. This CDR3 has 17 residues. In germline, CDR1 is SGHRS, CDR2 YFSETQ. Trimming removed 4 bases from V and 2 bases from J; junction bases left unmatched: 8. The CDR3 spells CASSLGSSGGVTDTQYF. The CDR3 DNA follows: TGCGCCAGCAGCCTCGGATCTAGCGGGGGGGTCACAGATACGCAGTATTTT.

The V gene is TRBV6-5, the J gene TRBJ2-1, with D tentatively TRBD1 (6 bases). Trimming pared 6 bases from V and 7 bases from J, leaving 13 bases between. This CDR3 is built from 13 residues. Per the germline V gene, CDR1 is MNHEY and CDR2 is SVGAGI. CDR3 residues: CASRRQGINEQFF. The CDR3 DNA is TGTGCCAGCAGGCGCCAGGGGATTAATGAGCAGTTCTTC.

The chain uses TRBV6-1 and TRBJ1-3; 10 bases are a match to TRBD1. V dropped 6 bases and J dropped 6; count of bases not matched to a gene: 5. The CDR3 is made up of 14 amino acids. Germline V CDR1 and CDR2: MNHNS, SASEGT. In DNA form, the CDR3 reads TGTGCCAGCAGGGGACAGGGGCCGGTAAACACCATATATTTT. Its translation is CASRGQGPVNTIYF.

The rearrangement joins TRBV19 to TRBJ2-1; perhaps TRBD1 as D (5 bases). The CDR3 totals 18 residues. With 3 bases removed from V and 0 bases from J, the gap between germline ends came to 18 bases. Germline CDR1 reads LNHDA; CDR2 reads SQIVND (reference sequence). CDR3 protein: CASSIGLGRADSYNEQFF. CDR3 nucleotides: TGTGCCAGTAGTATCGGGCTGGGCAGGGCAGACTCCTACAATGAGCAGTTCTTC. Filled out from reference TRBV19 and TRBJ2-1, the complete variable domain reads DGGITQSPKYLFRKEGQNVTLSCEQNLNHDAMYWYRQDPGQGLRLIYYSQIVNDFQKGDIAEGYSVSREKKESFPLTVTSAQKNPTAFYLCASSIGLGRADSYNEQFFGPGTRLTVL.

This chain links TRBV9 with TRBJ1-5; tentative D call: TRBD1 (6 bases). The CDR3 is 19 residues long. From germline, CDR1 is SGDLS and CDR2 YYNGEE. The germline V and J ends were trimmed by 3 bases and 2 bases, with 24 bases remaining between them. In DNA form, the CDR3 reads TGTGCCAGCAGCGCCCAACCACAGGGTGTGGGACGGGGCAATCAGCCCCAGCATTTT. Amino acids: CASSAQPQGVGRGNQPQHF.

The DNA of the CDR3 is TGTGCCAGCTCAGGGTTAACCTACAATGAGCAGTTCTTC. Translating gives CASSGLTYNEQFF. This chain links TRBV2 with TRBJ2-1; weak D call: TRBD1 (5 bases). Trimming removed 8 bases from V and 2 bases from J, with 10 bases in between. The germline V gene has CDR1 SNHLY and CDR2 FYNNEI. This CDR3 is built from 13 residues.

The chain links TRBV2 to TRBJ1-5, with D perhaps matching TRBD1 (5 bases). The V end lost 6 bases, the J end lost 0 bases, and 21 bases lay between the germline ends. From germline, CDR1 is SNHLY and CDR2 FYNNEI. The CDR3 length is 18 residues. The DNA of the CDR3 is TGTGCCAGCAGGGAGGGGATCGGGGCCGGGACTAGCAATCAGCCCCAGCATTTT. Translation: CASREGIGAGTSNQPQHF.

This clone was seen more than once but under ten times. The rearrangement uses TRBV7-9 and TRBJ1-1; D might be TRBD1 (6 bases). Germline values: CDR1 SEHNR, CDR2 FQNEAQ (reference sequence). The ends were cut back, 5 bases at V and 3 bases at J, with 16 bases in the middle. CDR3 length: 15 residues. CDR3 DNA sequence: TGTGCCAGCAGCCTAACGGGGGGGCTGGACACTGAAGCTTTCTTT. This sequence encodes CASSLTGGLDTEAFF.

The V call is TRBV5-1, the J call TRBJ1-2, with 12 bases lining up with TRBD1. There are 15 residues in the CDR3. V shed 4 bases and J 3 bases; nucleotides not matched to a gene: 4. Germline assignment: CDR1 SGHRS and CDR2 YFSETQ. The CDR3 sequence is CASSPGTGGDYGYTF. In nucleotides, the CDR3 is TGCGCCAGCAGCCCTGGGACAGGGGGCGACTATGGCTACACCTTC.

Concerning this clone: The junction departs from the called germline gene at one end, perhaps through a read error. The chain employs TRBV4-1 and TRBJ1-3, with D unresolved. Germline V gene data show CDR1 as MGHRA and CDR2 as YSYEKL. The CDR3 consists of 15 residues. The CDR3 nucleotides read TGCGCCAGCAGCCAAGGCGTCAGGCAAGGAAACACCACATATTTT. Amino acids: CASSQGVRQGNTTYF.

This clone was found once. The chain uses TRBV6-6 and TRBJ2-1; 7 bases align to TRBD2. Germline V lookup: CDR1 MNHNY, CDR2 SVGAGI (reference sequence). The CDR3 runs to 15 residues. Unmatched junction bases numbered 7, after V lost 1 base and J lost 7 bases. The CDR3 nucleotides are TGTGCCAGCAGTTACTACGGGACTACGGGGAATGAGCAGTTCTTC. This translates into CASSYYGTTGNEQFF.

There are a few counts of this clone. The V call is TRBV5-1, the J call TRBJ2-3, with TRBD2 matching 9 bases. After removal of 4 bases from V and 1 base from J, the junction contained 10 bases not matched to a gene. The CDR3 has 17 amino acids. Germline loops: CDR1 SGHRS, CDR2 YFSETQ. This CDR3 reads CASSPEHSGGGTDTQYF. CDR3 bases: TGCGCCAGCAGCCCGGAGCATAGCGGGGGAGGCACAGATACGCAGTATTTT.

This sequence joins TRBV4-2 and TRBJ2-7; 8 nucleotides line up with TRBD2. J lost 5 bases, V lost 1 base, and 4 bases had no gene match. Germline V lookup: CDR1 LGHNA, CDR2 YNFKEQ. This CDR3 is 14 amino acids long. CDR3 protein: CASSQAGRGDEQYF. The CDR3 bases are TGTGCCAGCAGCCAAGCGGGGCGGGGGGACGAGCAGTACTTC.